This T cell receptor beta chain was captured in a study of blood T cell repertoires in COVID-19. About the research overall: Material from acute and convalescent COVID-19 was sourced from the United States, Italy and Spain. T cells, B-cell-depleted T cells, or PBMCs provided the cDNA or gDNA that served as material.

Per the original data handling: Nucleated cell number was recorded as an estimate derived from reference gene primer amplification. Only in-frame clones appear in the TCRdb table, and some are missing; sequencing was by immunoSEQ multiplex PCR. The V and J calls and clone size were taken over from that table, and D and trimming were inferred from the DNA. Of tens of thousands of clones listed, 65% to 85% were seen once; the top ten hold 4% to 5%. There are 15 residues in the CDR3. Per germline, CDR1 MNHNS and CDR2 SASEGT. V was pared by 5 bases and J by 5 bases, with 16 bases between. The chain joins TRBV6-1 to TRBJ2-1, with a possible D match to TRBD2 (7 bases). The sequenced sample was peripheral blood. The receptor was derived from a woman aged 55-69 years with acute or convalescent COVID-19. The CDR3: CASSPEGGAHNEQFF. As DNA, the CDR3 is TGTGCCAGCAGTCCCGAAGGGGGGGCCCACAATGAGCAGTTCTTC.